The clone carrying this T cell receptor (beta chain) was seen more than once but under ten times. As yet, its antigen is unknown. CDR1 MGHRA and CDR2 YSYEKL come from the germline V gene. Trimming cost V 1 base and J 4 bases, with 9 bases left between them. The CDR3 spans 14 residues. TCRdb re-called the 5' RACE reads with MiXCR, one entry per CDR3 protein. The data contain fewer than 450,000 distinct CDR3 sequences, more than 15% of them singletons. The data belong to a study of CD8 T cells in ankylosing spondylitis. General observations from the study: Made up of eight highly homologous variants, a TCR beta motif appeared characteristic of ankylosing spondylitis blood. Clones linked to disease were reported to show significant enrichment in matched ankylosing spondylitis synovial fluid. Peripheral blood samples showed relatively rare disease-linked clones, and these clones were CD8+.

J is TRBJ2-3 and V is TRBV4-1, with D uncertain. The specimen was blood, either unsorted or a sorted T cell fraction (not recorded which). The receptor's source is a male donor with ankylosing spondylitis. CDR3 nucleotide sequence: TGCGCCAGCAGCCAAGTAGGCTCCGCAGATACGCAGTATTTT. Its translation: CASSQVGSADTQYF.